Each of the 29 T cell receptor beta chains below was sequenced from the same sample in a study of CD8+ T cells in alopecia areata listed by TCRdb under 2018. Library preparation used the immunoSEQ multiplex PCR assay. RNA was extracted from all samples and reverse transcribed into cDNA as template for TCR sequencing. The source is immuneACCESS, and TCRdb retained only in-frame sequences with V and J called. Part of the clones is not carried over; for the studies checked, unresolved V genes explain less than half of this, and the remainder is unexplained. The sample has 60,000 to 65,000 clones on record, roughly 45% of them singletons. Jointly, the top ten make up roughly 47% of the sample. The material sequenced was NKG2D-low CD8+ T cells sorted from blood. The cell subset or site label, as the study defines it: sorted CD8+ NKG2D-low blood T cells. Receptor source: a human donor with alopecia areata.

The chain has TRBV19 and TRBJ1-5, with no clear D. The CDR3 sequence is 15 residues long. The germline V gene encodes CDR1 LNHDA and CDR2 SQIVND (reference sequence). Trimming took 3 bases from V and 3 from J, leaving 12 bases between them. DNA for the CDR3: TGTGCCAGTAGTATCCGCCGAGCGGACAATCAGCCCCAGCATTTT. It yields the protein CASSIRRADNQPQHF.

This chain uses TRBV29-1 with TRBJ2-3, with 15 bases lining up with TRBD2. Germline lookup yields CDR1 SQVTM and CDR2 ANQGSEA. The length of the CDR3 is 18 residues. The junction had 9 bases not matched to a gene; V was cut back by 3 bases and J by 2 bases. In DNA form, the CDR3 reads TGCAGCGTTGAGGGGACTAGCGGGGGGTGGCAAAACACAGATACGCAGTATTTT. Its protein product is CSVEGTSGGWQNTDTQYF.

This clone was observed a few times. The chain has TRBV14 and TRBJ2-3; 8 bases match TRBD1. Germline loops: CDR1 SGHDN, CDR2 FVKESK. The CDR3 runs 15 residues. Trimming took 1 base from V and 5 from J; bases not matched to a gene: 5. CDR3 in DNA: TGTGCCAGCAGCCAAGGAAGGGACAGGAAAGATACGCAGTATTTT. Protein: CASSQGRDRKDTQYF. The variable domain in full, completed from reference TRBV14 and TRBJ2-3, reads EAGVTQFPSHSVIEKGQTVTLRCDPISGHDNLYWYRRVMGKEIKFLLHFVKESKQDESGMPNNRFLAERTGGTYSTLKVQPAELEDSGVYFCASSQGRDRKDTQYFGPGTRLTVL.

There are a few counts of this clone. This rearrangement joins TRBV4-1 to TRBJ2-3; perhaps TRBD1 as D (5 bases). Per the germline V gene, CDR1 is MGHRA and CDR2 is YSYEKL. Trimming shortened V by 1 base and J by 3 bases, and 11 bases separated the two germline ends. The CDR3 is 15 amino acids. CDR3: CASSQVGSGTDTQYF. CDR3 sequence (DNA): TGCGCCAGCAGCCAAGTTGGATCAGGGACAGATACGCAGTATTTT.

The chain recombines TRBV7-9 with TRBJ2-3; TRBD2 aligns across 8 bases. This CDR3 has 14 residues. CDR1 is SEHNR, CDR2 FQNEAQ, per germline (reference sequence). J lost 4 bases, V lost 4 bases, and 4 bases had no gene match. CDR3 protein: CASSSTSGPDTQYF. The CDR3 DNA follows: TGTGCCAGCAGCTCTACTAGCGGCCCAGATACGCAGTATTTT.

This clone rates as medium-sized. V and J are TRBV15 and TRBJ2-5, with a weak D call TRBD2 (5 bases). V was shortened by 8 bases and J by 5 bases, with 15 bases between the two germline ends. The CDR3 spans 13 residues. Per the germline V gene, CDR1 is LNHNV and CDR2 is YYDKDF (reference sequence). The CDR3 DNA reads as TGTGCCACCGGGAGCGTCGCCGGGGAGACCCAGTACTTC. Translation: CATGSVAGETQYF.

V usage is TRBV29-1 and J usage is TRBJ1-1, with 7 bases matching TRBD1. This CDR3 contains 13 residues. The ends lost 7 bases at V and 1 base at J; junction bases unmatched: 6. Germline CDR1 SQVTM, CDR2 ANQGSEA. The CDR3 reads CSASQGENTEAFF. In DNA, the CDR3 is TGCAGCGCTTCTCAGGGGGAGAACACTGAAGCTTTCTTT.

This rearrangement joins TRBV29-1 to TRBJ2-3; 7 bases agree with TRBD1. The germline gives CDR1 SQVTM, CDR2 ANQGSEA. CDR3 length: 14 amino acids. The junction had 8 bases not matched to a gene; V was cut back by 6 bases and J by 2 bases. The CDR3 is CSVQTGQFTDTQYF. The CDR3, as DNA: TGCAGCGTGCAGACGGGACAGTTCACAGATACGCAGTATTTT.

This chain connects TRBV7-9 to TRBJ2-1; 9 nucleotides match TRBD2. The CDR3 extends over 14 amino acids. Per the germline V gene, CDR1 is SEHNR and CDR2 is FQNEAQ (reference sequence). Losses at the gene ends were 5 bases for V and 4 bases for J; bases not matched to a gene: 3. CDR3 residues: CASSQLAGYNEQFF. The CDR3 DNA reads TGTGCCAGCAGCCAACTAGCGGGTTACAATGAGCAGTTCTTC.

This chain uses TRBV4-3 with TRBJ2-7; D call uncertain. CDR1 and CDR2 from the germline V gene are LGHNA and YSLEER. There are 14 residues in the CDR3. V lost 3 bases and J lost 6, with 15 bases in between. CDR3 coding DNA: TGCGCCAGCAGCCAGCTAAGACTTGTCGGCGAGCAGTACTTC. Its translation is CASSQLRLVGEQYF.

CDR3 DNA: TGTGCCAGCAGCACCCGACAGGGAGGGACCCAGTACTTC. Its protein is CASSTRQGGTQYF. The V call is TRBV7-9, the J call TRBJ2-5, with TRBD1 as a possible D gene (7 bases). V lost 5 bases to trimming and J lost 7 bases, with 14 bases between them. The CDR3 contains 13 residues. Germline CDR1 and CDR2: SEHNR and FQNEAQ (reference sequence).

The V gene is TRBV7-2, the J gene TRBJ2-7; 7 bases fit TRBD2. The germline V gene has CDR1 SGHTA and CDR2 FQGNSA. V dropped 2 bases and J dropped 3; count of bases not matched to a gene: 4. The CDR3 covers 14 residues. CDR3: CASSLWGGVYEQYF. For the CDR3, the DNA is TGTGCCAGCAGCTTATGGGGAGGGGTCTACGAGCAGTACTTC.

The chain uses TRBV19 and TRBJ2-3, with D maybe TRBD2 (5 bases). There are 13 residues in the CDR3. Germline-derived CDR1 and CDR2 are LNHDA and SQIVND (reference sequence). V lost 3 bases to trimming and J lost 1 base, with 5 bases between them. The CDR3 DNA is TGTGCCAGTAGTATGGGAGGCACAGATACGCAGTATTTT. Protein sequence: CASSMGGTDTQYF. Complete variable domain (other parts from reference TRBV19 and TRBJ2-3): DGGITQSPKYLFRKEGQNVTLSCEQNLNHDAMYWYRQDPGQGLRLIYYSQIVNDFQKGDIAEGYSVSREKKESFPLTVTSAQKNPTAFYLCASSMGGTDTQYFGPGTRLTVL.

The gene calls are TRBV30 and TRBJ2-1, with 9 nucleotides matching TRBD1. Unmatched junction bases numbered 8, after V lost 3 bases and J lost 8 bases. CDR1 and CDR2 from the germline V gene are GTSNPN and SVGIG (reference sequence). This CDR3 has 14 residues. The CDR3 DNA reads TGTGCCTGGAGCTGGGGACAGGGAGCCGATGAGCAGTTCTTC. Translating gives CAWSWGQGADEQFF.

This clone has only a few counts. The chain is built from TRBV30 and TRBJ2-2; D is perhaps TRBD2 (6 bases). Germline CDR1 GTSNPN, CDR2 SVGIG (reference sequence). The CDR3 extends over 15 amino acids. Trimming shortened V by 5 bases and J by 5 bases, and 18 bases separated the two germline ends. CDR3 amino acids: CAWAPIMGGTGELFF. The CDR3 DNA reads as TGTGCCTGGGCTCCGATCATGGGGGGAACCGGGGAGCTGTTTTTT.

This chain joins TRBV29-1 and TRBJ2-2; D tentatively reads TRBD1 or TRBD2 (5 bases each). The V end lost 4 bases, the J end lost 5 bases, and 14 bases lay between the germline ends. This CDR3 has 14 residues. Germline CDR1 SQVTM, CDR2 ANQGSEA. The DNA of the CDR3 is TGCAGCGTTGCTTCGGGACGAAGGACCGGGGAGCTGTTTTTT. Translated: CSVASGRRTGELFF.

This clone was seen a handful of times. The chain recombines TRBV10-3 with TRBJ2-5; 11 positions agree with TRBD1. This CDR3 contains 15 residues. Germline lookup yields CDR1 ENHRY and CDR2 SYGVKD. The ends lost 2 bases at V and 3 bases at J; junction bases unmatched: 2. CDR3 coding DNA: TGTGCCATCAGTGAGGGACAGGGGGCTAAAGAGACCCAGTACTTC. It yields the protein CAISEGQGAKETQYF.

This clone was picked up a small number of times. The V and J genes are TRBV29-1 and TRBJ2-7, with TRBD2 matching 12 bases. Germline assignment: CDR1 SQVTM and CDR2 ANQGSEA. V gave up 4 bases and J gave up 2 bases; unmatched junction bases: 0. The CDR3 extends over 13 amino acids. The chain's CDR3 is CSVGTSGAYEQYF. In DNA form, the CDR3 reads TGCAGCGTTGGGACTAGCGGGGCCTACGAGCAGTACTTC.

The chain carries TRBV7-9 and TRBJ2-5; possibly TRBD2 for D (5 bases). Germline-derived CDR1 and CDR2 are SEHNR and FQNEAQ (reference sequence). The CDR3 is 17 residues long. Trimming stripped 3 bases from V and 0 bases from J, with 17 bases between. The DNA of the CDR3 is TGTGCCAGCAGCTTTAGGCCCGATCCGGGGAACCAAGAGACCCAGTACTTC. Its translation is CASSFRPDPGNQETQYF.

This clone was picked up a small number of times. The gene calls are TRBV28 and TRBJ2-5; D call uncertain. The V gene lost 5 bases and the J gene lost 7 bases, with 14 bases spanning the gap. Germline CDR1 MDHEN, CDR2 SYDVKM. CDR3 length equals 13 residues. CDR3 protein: CASSIIGLGTQYF. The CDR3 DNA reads TGTGCCAGCAGTATAATCGGCTTGGGGACCCAGTACTTC.

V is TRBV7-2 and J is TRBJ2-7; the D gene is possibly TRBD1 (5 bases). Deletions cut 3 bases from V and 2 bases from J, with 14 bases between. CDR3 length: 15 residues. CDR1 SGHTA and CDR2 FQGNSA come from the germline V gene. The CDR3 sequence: CASSFGASLPYEQYF. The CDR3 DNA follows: TGTGCCAGCAGCTTTGGGGCCAGCCTACCCTACGAGCAGTACTTC.

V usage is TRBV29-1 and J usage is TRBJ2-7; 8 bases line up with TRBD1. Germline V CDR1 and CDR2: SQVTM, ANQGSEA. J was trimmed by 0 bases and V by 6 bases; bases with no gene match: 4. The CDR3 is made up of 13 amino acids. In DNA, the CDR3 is TGCAGCGTCCGGACAGGGTACTCCTACGAGCAGTACTTC. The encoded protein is CSVRTGYSYEQYF.

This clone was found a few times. The CDR3: CASSSGLLRGEQYF. In DNA form, the CDR3 reads TGTGCCAGCAGTTCGGGCCTCCTGAGGGGCGAGCAGTACTTC. J is TRBJ2-7 and V is TRBV28; D could derive from TRBD1 or TRBD2 (5 bases each). Trimming shortened V by 4 bases and J by 6 bases, and 16 bases separated the two germline ends. This CDR3 spans 14 amino acids. Germline loops: CDR1 MDHEN, CDR2 SYDVKM.

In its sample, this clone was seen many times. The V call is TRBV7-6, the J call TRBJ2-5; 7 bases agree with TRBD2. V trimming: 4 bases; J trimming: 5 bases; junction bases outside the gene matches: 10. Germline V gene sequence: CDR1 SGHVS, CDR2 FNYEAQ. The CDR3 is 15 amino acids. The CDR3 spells CASSSGGFLGETQYF. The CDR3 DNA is TGTGCCAGCAGCTCCGGGGGGTTCTTGGGGGAGACCCAGTACTTC.

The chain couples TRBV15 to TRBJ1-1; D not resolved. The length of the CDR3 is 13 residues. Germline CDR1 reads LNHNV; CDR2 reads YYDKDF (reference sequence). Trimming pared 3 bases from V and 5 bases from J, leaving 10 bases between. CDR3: CATSSGPGTEAFF. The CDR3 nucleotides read TGTGCCACCAGCAGCGGCCCTGGGACTGAAGCTTTCTTT.

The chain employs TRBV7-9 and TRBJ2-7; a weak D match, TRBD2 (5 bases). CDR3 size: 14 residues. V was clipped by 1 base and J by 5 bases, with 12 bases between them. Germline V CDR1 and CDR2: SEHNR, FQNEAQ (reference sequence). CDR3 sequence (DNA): TGTGCCAGCAGCTTAGGGTCTAGCCCCCACGAGCAGTACTTC. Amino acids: CASSLGSSPHEQYF. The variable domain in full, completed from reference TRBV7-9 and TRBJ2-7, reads DTGVSQNPRHKITKRGQNVTFRCDPISEHNRLYWYRQTLGQGPEFLTYFQNEAQLEKSRLLSDRFSAERPKGSFSTLEIQRTEQGDSAMYLCASSLGSSPHEQYFGPGTRLTVT.

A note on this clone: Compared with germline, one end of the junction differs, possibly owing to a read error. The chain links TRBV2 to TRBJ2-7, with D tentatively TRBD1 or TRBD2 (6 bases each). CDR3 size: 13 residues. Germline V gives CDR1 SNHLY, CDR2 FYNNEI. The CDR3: CASGAGHITPPDF. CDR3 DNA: TGTGCCAGCGGGGCGGGACACATAACCCCCCCGGACTTC.

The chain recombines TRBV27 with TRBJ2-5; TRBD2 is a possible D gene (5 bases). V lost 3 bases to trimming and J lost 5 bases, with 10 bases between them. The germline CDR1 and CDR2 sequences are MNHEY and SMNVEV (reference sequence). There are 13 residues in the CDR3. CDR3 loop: CASSLEWRETQYF. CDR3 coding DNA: TGTGCCAGCAGTTTGGAGTGGAGGGAGACCCAGTACTTC.

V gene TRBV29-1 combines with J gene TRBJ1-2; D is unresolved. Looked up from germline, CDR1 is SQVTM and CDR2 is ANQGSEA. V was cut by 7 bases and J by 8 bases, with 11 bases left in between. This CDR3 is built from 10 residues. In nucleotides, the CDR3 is TGCAGCGCGGAGGCCGAGGGCTACACCTTC. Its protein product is CSAEAEGYTF.